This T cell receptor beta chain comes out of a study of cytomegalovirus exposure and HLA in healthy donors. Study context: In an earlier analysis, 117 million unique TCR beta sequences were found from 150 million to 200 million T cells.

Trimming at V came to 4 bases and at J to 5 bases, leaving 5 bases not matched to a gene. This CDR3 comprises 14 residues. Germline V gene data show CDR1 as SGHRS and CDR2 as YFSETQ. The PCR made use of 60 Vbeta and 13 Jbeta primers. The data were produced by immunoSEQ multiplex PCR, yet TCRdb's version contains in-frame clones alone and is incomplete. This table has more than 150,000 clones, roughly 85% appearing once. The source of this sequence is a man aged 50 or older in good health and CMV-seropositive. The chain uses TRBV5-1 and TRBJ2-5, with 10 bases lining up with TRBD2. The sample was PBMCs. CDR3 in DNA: TGCGCCAGCAGCGAAGGGACTAGCGCTGAGACCCAGTACTTC. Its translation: CASSEGTSAETQYF. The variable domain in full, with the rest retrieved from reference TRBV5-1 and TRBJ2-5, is KAGVTQTPRYLIKTRGQQVTLSCSPISGHRSVSWYQQTPGQGLQFLFEYFSETQRNKGNFPGRFSGRQFSNSRSEMNVSTLELGDSALYLCASSEGTSAETQYFGPGTRLLVL.